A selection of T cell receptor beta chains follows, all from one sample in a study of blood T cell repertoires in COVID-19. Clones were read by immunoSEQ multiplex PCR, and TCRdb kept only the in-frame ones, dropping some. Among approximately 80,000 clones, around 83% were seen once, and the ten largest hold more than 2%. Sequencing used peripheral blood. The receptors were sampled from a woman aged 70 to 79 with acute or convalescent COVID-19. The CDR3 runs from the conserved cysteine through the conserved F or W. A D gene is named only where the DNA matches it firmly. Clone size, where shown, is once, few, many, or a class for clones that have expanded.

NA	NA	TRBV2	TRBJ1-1	CASSLEGRNTEAFF	TGTGCCAGCAGTTTGGAGGGGAGGAACACTGAAGCTTTCTTT
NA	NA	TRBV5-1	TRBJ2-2	CASSSGGSTGELFF	TGCGCCAGCAGTTCCGGGGGAAGCACCGGGGAGCTGTTTTTT
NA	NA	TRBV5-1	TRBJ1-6	CASSLEQAIYNSPLHF	TGCGCCAGCAGCTTGGAACAGGCTATCTATAATTCACCCCTCCACTTT
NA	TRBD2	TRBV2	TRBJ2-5	CASSDSLAGQETQYF	TGTGCCAGCAGCGACTCACTAGCGGGCCAAGAGACCCAGTACTTC
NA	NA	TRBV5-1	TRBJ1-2	CASSSHTGGTGNYGYTF	TGCGCCAGCAGCTCCCACACAGGAGGGACGGGAAACTATGGCTACACCTTC
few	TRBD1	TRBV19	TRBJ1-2	CASSRTGAYGYTF	TGTGCCAGTAGTAGGACAGGGGCCTATGGCTACACCTTC
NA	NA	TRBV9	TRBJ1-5	CAAAGNQPQHF	TGTGCCGCTGCAGGCAATCAGCCCCAGCATTTT
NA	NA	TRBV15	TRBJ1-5	CATSSWGESNQPQHF	TGTGCCACCAGCAGCTGGGGGGAAAGCAATCAGCCCCAGCATTTT
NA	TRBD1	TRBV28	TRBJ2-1	CASISRDRVFNEQFF	TGTGCCAGCATCTCCCGGGACAGGGTCTTCAATGAGCAGTTCTTC
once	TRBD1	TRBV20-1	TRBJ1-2	CSAVTGGYTF	TGCAGTGCAGTGACAGGGGGCTACACCTTC
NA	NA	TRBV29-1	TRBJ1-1	CSARQANTEAFF	TGCAGCGCGAGACAGGCGAACACTGAAGCTTTCTTT
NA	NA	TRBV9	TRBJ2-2	CASSVGPAGTGELFF	TGTGCCAGCAGCGTAGGTCCCGCAGGCACCGGGGAGCTGTTTTTT
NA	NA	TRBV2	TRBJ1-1	CASLQTNTEAFF	TGTGCCAGCCTACAGACGAACACTGAAGCTTTCTTT
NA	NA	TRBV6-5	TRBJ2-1	CASSYLGAGNEQFF	TGTGCCAGCAGTTACTTGGGGGCTGGGAATGAGCAGTTCTTC
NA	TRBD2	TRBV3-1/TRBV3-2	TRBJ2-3	CASSQLAGGPDTQYF	TGTGCCAGCAGCCAGCTAGCGGGGGGGCCAGATACGCAGTATTTT
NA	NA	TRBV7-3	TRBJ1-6	CASSLLGGGNSPLHF	TGTGCCAGCAGCTTACTCGGGGGTGGGAATTCACCCCTCCACTTT
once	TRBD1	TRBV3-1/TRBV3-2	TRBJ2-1	CASSAPPGTGAGNEQFF	TGTGCCAGCAGCGCCCCCCCCGGGACAGGCGCGGGGAATGAGCAGTTCTTC
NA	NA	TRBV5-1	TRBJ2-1	CASSRQGPLNEQFF	TGCGCCAGCAGTAGGCAGGGGCCCCTCAATGAGCAGTTCTTC
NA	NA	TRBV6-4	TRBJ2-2	CASSLTFANTGELFF	TGTGCCAGCAGTTTGACATTCGCGAACACCGGGGAGCTGTTTTTT
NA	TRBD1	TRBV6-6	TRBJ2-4	CASSSGTGGTWYF	TGTGCCAGCAGTTCCGGGACAGGGGGCACATGGTACTTC
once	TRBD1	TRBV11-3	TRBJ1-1	CASSLGDSLYNTEAFF	TGTGCCAGCAGCTTAGGGGACAGCCTATATAACACTGAAGCTTTCTTT
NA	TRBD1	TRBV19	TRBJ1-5	CASSETGGRNQPQHF	TGTGCCAGTAGTGAGACAGGGGGCCGCAATCAGCCCCAGCATTTT
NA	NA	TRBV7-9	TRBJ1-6	CASSRGDSPLHF	TGTGCCTCCTCTCGGGGGGACTCACCCCTCCACTTT
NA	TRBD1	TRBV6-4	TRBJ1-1	CASSAAPGGNTEAFF	TGTGCCAGCAGTGCGGCCCCAGGGGGAAACACTGAAGCTTTCTTT
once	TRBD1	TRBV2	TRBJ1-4	CASIIGQGGEKLFF	TGTGCCAGCATTATCGGACAGGGAGGCGAAAAACTGTTTTTT
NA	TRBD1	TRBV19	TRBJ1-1	CASSIGQGRAEAFF	TGTGCCAGTAGTATTGGACAGGGTCGGGCTGAAGCTTTCTTT
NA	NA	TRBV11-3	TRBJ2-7	CASSAVQVTYEQYF	TGTGCCAGCAGCGCAGTCCAGGTTACCTACGAGCAGTACTTC
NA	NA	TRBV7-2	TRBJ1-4	CASSLGPGQGRGEKLFF	TGTGCCAGCAGCTTAGGGCCGGGTCAGGGGCGAGGTGAAAAACTGTTTTTT
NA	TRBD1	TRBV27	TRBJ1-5	CASSTDRVAGQPQHF	TGTGCCAGCAGTACCGACAGGGTGGCGGGTCAGCCCCAGCATTTT
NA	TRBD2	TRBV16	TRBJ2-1	CASRPWPGGAYNEQFF	TGTGCCAGCCGACCCTGGCCGGGGGGAGCCTACAATGAGCAGTTCTTC
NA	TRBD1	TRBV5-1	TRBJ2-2	CASSPQQGAGELFF	TGCGCCAGCAGCCCACAACAGGGGGCCGGGGAGCTGTTTTTT
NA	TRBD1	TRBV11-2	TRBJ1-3	CASSFLRGQSENTIYF	TGTGCCAGCAGCTTTCTCAGGGGGCAGTCGGAAAACACCATATATTTT
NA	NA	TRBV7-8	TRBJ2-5	CASSLTSLGVWETQYF	TGTGCCAGCAGCTTGACGTCCCTCGGGGTTTGGGAGACCCAGTACTTC
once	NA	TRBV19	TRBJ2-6	CASKGTGANVLTF	TGTGCCAGTAAGGGGACTGGGGCCAACGTCCTGACTTTC
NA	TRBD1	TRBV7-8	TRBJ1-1	CASSLANRGGTEAFF	TGTGCCAGCAGCTTAGCAAACAGGGGTGGCACTGAAGCTTTCTTT
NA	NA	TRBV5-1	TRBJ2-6	CASSSGGVAGANVLTF	TGCGCCAGCAGCTCAGGTGGCGTAGCTGGGGCCAACGTCCTGACTTTC
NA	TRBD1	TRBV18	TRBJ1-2	CASSPTGGEDGYTF	TGTGCCAGCTCACCTACAGGGGGCGAGGATGGCTACACCTTC
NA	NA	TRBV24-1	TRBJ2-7	CATSDLGQGEQYF	TGTGCCACCAGTGACCTGGGCCAGGGAGAGCAGTACTTC
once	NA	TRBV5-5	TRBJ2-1	CASSLEGVGEQFF	TGTGCCAGCAGCTTGGAAGGGGTGGGTGAGCAGTTCTTC
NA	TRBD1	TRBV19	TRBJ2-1	CASSQVDRAYNEQFF	TGTGCCAGTAGCCAAGTGGACAGGGCGTACAATGAGCAGTTCTTC
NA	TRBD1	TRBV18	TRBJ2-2	CASSQTSQGAGELFF	TGTGCCAGCTCACAAACGTCACAGGGGGCCGGGGAGCTGTTTTTT
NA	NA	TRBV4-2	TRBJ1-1	CASSQERALSDTEAFF	TGTGCCAGCAGCCAAGAGCGGGCCTTGTCCGACACTGAAGCTTTCTTT
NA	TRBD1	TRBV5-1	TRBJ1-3	CASSSTGQGGNTIYF	TGCGCCAGCAGCTCCACGGGACAGGGGGGAAACACCATATATTTT
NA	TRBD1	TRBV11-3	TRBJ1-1	CASSLGRDRGRFTEAFF	TGTGCCAGCAGCTTAGGAAGGGACAGGGGGCGTTTCACTGAAGCTTTCTTT
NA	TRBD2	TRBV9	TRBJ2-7	CASSVGSSGGPRAYEQYF	TGTGCCAGCAGCGTAGGATCTAGCGGGGGGCCCCGGGCCTACGAGCAGTACTTC
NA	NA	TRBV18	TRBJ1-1	CASSPPPMNTEAFF	TGTGCCAGCTCACCACCCCCTATGAACACTGAAGCTTTCTTT
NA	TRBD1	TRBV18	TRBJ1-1	CASSQDRVNTEAFF	TGTGCCAGCTCTCAGGACAGGGTGAACACTGAAGCTTTCTTT
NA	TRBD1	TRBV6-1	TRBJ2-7	CASSEAPGGNSYEQYF	TGTGCCAGCAGTGAAGCGCCAGGGGGAAACTCCTACGAGCAGTACTTC
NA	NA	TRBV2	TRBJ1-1	CASKTGSMNTEAFF	TGTGCCAGCAAAACAGGCTCCATGAACACTGAAGCTTTCTTT
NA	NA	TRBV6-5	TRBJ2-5	CASKEGGQETQYF	TGTGCCAGCAAGGAAGGGGGCCAAGAGACCCAGTACTTC
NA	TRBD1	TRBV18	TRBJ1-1	CASSQDRGNTEAFF	TGTGCCAGCTCACAAGACAGGGGGAACACTGAAGCTTTCTTT
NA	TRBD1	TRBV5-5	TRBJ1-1	CASSFGQGWNLDEAEAFF	TGTGCCAGCAGCTTCGGACAGGGGTGGAACTTAGACGAGGCTGAAGCTTTCTTT
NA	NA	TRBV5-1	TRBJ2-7	CASSEQGLEQYF	TGCGCCAGCAGCGAACAGGGTTTGGAGCAGTACTTC